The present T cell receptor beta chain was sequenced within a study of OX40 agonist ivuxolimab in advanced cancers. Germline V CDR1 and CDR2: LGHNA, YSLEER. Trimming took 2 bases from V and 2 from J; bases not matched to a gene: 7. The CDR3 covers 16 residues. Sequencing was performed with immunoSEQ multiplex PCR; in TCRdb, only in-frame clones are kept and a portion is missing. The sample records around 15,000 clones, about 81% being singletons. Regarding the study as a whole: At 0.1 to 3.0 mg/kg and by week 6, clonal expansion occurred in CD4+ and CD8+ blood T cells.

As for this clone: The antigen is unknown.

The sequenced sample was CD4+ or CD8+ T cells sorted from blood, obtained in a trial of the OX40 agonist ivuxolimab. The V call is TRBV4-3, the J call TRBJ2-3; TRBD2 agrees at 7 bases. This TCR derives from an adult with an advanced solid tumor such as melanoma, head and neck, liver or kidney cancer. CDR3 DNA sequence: TGCGCCAGCAGCCAAAGGACTAGGCCCGACACAGATACGCAGTATTTT. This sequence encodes CASSQRTRPDTDTQYF.